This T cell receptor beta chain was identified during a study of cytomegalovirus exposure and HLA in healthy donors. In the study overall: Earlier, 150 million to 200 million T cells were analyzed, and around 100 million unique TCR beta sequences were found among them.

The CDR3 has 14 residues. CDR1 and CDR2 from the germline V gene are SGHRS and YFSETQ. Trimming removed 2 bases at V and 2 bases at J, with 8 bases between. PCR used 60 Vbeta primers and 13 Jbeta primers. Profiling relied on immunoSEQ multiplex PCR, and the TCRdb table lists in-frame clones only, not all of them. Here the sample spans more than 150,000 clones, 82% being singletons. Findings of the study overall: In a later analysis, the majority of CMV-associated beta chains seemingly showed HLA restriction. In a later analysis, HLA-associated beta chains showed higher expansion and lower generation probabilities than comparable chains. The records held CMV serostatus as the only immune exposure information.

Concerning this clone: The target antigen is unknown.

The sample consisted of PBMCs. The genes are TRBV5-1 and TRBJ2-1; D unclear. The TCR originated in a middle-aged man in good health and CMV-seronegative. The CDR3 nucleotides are TGCGCCAGCAGCTTAATAGCAACCTACAATGAGCAGTTCTTC. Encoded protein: CASSLIATYNEQFF.